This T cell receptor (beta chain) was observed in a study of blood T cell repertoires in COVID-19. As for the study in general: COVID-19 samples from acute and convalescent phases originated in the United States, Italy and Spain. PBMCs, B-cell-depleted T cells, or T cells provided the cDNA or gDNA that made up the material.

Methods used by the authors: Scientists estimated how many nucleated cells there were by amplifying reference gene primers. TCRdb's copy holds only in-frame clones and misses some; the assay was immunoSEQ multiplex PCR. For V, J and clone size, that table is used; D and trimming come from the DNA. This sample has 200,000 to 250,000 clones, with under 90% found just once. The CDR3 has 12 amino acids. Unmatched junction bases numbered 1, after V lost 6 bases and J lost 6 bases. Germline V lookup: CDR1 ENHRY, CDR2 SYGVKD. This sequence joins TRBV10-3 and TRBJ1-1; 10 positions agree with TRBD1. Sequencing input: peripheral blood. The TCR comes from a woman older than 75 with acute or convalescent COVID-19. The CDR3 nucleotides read TGTGCCATCAGGGGGACAGGGGCTGAAGCTTTCTTT. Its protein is CAIRGTGAEAFF.